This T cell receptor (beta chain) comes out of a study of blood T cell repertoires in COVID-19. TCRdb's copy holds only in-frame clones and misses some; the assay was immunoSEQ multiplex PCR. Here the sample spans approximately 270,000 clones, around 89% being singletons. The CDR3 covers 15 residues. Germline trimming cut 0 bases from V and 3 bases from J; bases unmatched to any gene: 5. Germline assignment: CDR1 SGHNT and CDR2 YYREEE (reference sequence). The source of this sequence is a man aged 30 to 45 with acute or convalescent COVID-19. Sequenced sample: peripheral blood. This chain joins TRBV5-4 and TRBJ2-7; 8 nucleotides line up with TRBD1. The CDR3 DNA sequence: TGTGCCAGCAGCTTGGAAGGGGACAGGATCTACGAGCAGTACTTC. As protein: CASSLEGDRIYEQYF. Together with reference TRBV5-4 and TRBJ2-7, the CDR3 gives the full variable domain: ETGVTQSPTHLIKTRGQQVTLRCSSQSGHNTVSWYQQALGQGPQFIFQYYREEENGRGNFPPRFSGLQFPNYSSELNVNALELDDSALYLCASSLEGDRIYEQYFGPGTRLTVT.